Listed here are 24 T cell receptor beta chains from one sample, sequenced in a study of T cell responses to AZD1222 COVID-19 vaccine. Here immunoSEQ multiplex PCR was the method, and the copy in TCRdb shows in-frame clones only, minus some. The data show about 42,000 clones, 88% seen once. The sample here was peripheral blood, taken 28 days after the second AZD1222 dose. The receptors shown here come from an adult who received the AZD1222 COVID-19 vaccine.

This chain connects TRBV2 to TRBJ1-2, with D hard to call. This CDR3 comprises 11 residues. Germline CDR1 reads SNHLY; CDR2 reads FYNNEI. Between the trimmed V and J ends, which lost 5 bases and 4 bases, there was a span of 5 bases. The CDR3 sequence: CASSPTYGYTF. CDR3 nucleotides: TGTGCCAGCAGTCCGACCTATGGCTACACCTTC.

CDR3 loop: CACQQGIAVSEQYF. CDR3 sequence (DNA): TGTGCCTGTCAGCAGGGGATCGCAGTTAGCGAGCAGTACTTC. The rearrangement uses TRBV30 and TRBJ2-7, with a tentative D call TRBD1 (6 bases). CDR3 length equals 14 residues. Trimming left V 6 bases short and J 6 bases short, with 21 bases between. Looked up from germline, CDR1 is GTSNPN and CDR2 is SVGIG (reference sequence). The whole variable domain, remainder taken from reference TRBV30 and TRBJ2-7, is SQTIHQWPATLVQPVGSPLSLECTVEGTSNPNLYWYRQAAGRGLQLLFYSVGIGQISSEVPQNLSASRPQDRQFILSSKKLLLSDSGFYLCACQQGIAVSEQYFGPGTRLTVT.

As DNA, the CDR3 is TGTGCCAGTACGATTTCTAGGGACACTGAAGCTTTCTTT. Amino acid sequence: CASTISRDTEAFF. The V gene is TRBV19, the J gene TRBJ1-1; unclear D gene. CDR3 length: 13 amino acids. Germline assignment: CDR1 LNHDA and CDR2 SQIVND (reference sequence). Between the trimmed V and J ends, which lost 7 bases and 3 bases, there was a span of 12 bases.

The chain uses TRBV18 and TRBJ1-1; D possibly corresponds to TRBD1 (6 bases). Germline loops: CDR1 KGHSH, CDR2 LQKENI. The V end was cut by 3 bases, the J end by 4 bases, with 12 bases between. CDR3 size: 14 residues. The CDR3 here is CASSPVGALTEAFF. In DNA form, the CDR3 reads TGTGCCAGCTCACCGGTGGGGGCTCTCACTGAAGCTTTCTTT.

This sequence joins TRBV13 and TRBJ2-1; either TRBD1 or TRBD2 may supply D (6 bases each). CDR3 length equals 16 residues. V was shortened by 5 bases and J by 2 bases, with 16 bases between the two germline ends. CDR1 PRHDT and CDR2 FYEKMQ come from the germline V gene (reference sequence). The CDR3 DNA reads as TGTGCCAGCAGCGGGGGGCTAGTTTTCCCCTACAATGAGCAGTTCTTC. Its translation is CASSGGLVFPYNEQFF.

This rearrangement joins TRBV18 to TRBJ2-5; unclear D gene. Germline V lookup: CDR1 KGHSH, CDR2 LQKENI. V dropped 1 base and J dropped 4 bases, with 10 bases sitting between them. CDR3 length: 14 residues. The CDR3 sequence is CASSPREGLETQYF. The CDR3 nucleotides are TGTGCCAGCTCACCACGTGAAGGGCTAGAGACCCAGTACTTC.

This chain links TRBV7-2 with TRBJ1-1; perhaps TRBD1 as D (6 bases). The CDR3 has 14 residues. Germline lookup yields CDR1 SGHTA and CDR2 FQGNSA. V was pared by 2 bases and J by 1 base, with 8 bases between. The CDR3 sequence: CASSLNRENTEAFF. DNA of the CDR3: TGTGCCAGCAGCTTAAACAGGGAGAACACTGAAGCTTTCTTT.

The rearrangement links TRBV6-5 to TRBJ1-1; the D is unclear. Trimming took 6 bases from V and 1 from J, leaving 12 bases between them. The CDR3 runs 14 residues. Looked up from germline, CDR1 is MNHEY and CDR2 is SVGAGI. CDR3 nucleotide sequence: TGTGCCAGCAGGATCCGACCCGAGAACACTGAAGCTTTCTTT. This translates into CASRIRPENTEAFF.

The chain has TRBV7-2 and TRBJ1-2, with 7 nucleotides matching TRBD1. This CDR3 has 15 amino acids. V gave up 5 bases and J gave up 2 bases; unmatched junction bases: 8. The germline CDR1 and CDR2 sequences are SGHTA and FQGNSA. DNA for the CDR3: TGTGCCAGCAGCCCCAGACAGGGCCTAAACTATGGCTACACCTTC. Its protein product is CASSPRQGLNYGYTF. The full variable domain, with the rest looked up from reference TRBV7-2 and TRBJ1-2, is GAGVSQSPSNKVTEKGKDVELRCDPISGHTALYWYRQSLGQGLEFLIYFQGNSAPDKSGLPSDRFSAERTGGSVSTLTIQRTQQEDSAVYLCASSPRQGLNYGYTFGSGTRLTVV.

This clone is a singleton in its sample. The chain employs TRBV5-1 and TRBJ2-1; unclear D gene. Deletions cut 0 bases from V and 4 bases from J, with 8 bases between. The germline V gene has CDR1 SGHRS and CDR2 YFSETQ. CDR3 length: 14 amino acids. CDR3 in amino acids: CASSLGGIYNEQFF. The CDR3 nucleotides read TGCGCCAGCAGCTTGGGGGGAATTTACAATGAGCAGTTCTTC.

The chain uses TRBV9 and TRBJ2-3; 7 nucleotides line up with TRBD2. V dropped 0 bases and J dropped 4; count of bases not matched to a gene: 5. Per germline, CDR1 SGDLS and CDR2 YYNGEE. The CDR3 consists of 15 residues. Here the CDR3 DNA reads TGTGCCAGCAGCGTAGGTTTGGCGGGAGCAGATACGCAGTATTTT. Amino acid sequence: CASSVGLAGADTQYF.

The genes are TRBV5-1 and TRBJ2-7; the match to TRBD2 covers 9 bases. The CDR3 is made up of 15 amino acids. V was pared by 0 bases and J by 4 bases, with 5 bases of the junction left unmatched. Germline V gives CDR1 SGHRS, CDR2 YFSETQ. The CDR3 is CASSLALAGTYEQYF. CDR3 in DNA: TGCGCCAGCAGCTTGGCGCTAGCGGGAACATACGAGCAGTACTTC.

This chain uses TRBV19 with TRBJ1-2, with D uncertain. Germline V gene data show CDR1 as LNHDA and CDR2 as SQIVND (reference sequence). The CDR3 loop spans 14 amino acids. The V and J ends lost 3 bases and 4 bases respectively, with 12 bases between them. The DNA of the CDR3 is TGTGCCAGTAGTATCCAAGGACTAGGCTATGGCTACACCTTC. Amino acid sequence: CASSIQGLGYGYTF.

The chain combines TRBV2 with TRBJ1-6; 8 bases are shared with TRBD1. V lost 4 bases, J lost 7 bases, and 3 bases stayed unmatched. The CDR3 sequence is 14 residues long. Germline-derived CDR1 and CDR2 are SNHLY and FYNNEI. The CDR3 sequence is CASSAGTGNSPLHF. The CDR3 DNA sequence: TGTGCCAGCAGTGCCGGGACAGGAAATTCACCCCTCCACTTT.

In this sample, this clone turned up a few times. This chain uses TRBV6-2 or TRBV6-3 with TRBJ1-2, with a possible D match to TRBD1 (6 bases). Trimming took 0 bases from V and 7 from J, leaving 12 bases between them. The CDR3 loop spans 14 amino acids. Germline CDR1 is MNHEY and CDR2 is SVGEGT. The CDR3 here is CASSYSGAGGGYTF. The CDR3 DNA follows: TGTGCCAGCAGTTACTCGGGGGCAGGAGGTGGCTACACCTTC.

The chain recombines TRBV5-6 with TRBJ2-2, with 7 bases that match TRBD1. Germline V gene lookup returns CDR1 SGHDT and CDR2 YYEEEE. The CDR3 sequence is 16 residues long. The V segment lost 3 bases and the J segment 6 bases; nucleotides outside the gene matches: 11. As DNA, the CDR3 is TGTGCCAGCAGCTCCCCACCCGGACAGGCCCCCGGGGAGCTGTTTTTT. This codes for CASSSPPGQAPGELFF.

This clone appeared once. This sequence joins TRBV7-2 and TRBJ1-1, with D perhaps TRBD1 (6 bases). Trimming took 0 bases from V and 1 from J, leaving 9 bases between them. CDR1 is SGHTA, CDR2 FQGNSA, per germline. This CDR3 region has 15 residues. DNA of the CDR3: TGTGCCAGCAGCTTAGCTCACAGGGCGAACACTGAAGCTTTCTTT. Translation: CASSLAHRANTEAFF.

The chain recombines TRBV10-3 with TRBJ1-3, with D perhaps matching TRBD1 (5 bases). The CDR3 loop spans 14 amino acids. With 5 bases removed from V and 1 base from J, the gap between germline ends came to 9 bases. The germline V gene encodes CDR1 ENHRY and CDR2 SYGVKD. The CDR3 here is CAISQEGSGNTIYF. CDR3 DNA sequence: TGTGCCATCAGTCAAGAGGGGTCTGGAAACACCATATATTTT.

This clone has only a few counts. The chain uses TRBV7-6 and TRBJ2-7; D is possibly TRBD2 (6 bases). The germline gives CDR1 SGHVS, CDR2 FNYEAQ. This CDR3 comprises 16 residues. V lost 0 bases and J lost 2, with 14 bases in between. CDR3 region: CASSLAGASAPYEQYF. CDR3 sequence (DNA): TGTGCCAGCAGCTTAGCGGGCGCTAGCGCGCCCTACGAGCAGTACTTC.

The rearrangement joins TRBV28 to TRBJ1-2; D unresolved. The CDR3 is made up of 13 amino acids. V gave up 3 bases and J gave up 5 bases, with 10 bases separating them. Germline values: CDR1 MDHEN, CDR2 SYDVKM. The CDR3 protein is CASSLGREYGYTF. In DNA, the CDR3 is TGTGCCAGCAGTTTGGGGAGAGAGTATGGCTACACCTTC.

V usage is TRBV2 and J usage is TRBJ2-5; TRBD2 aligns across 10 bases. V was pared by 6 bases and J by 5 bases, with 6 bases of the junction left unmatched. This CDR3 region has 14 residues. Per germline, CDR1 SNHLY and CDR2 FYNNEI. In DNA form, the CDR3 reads TGTGCCAGCAGGGCGTCTAGCGGGGGTGAGACCCAGTACTTC. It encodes CASRASSGGETQYF.

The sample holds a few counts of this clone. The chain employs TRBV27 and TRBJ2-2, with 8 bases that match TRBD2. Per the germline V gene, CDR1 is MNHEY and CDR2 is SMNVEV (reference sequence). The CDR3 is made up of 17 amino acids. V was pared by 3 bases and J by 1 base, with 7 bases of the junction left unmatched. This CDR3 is CASSLPPSGGNTGELFF. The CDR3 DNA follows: TGTGCCAGCAGTTTGCCCCCAAGCGGGGGGAACACCGGGGAGCTGTTTTTT.

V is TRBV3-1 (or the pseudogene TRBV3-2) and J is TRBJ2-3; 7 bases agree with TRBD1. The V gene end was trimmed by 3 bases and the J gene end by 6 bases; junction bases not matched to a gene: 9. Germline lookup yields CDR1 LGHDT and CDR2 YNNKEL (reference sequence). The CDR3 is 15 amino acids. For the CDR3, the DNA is TGTGCCAGCAGCCACAGACAGGGAGCTTCGGATACGCAGTATTTT. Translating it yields CASSHRQGASDTQYF.

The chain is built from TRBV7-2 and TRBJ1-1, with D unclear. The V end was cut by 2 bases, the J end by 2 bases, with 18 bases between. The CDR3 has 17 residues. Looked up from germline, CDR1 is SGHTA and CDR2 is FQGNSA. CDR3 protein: CASSLNLGAVYNTEAFF. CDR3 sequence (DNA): TGTGCCAGCAGCTTAAACCTGGGTGCAGTTTATAACACTGAAGCTTTCTTT.